This T cell receptor (beta chain) came from a study of blood T cells in healthy people across ages. Whole-study findings and limits: Observed TCR beta diversity per million T cells went down as age went up. This fall followed a roughly linear course with age. The CMV status of each donor remained undetermined, and this could have confounded shifts in expanded clonotypes. Researchers judged that diversity estimates from one million T cells fell short of true values.

Combining a sample-barcoded 5' primer with a J-beta primer mix, a second PCR ran for 7 to 11 cycles. From the 5' RACE reads, TCRdb called clonotypes with MiXCR, one entry per CDR3 protein. The table lists fewer than 950,000 distinct CDR3 sequences, roughly 50% of them singletons. Concerning this clonotype: Its antigen remains unknown.

V trimming: 0 bases; J trimming: 6 bases; junction bases outside the gene matches: 11. Per germline, CDR1 DFQATT and CDR2 SNEGSKA (reference sequence). The CDR3 has 16 residues. About 9.6 milliliters of peripheral blood were drawn from each donor into EDTA-treated tubes. This TCR came from a man older than 75 in good health. The sample was blood. J is TRBJ2-1 and V is TRBV20-1; 7 nucleotides align to TRBD2. CDR3 in DNA: TGCAGTGCTAGAGATGGGGGGAGGGGATTCGCCAATGAGCAGTTCTTC. Its protein is CSARDGGRGFANEQFF.